The next 16 T cell receptor beta chains were all read from a single sample in a study of T cells after yellow fever vaccination. One entry per CDR3 protein results from TCRdb running MiXCR on the 5' RACE reads. Here the sample spans around 29,000 distinct CDR3 sequences, about 6% being singletons. The sample in question was PBMCs, either bulk or a sorted T-cell subset (CD4+, CD8+, memory, or dextramer-sorted; not recorded which), obtained on the day of the yellow fever booster vaccination. The receptor set was obtained from a man aged 25 to 45 who received the YFV17D yellow fever vaccine.

This rearrangement joins TRBV6-5 to TRBJ2-5, with 8 nucleotides matching TRBD2. There are 16 residues in the CDR3. V shed 2 bases, J shed 2 bases, and the junction held 7 bases outside the gene matches. The germline V gene encodes CDR1 MNHEY and CDR2 SVGAGI. CDR3 region: CASSYTGTSGQETQYF. CDR3 in DNA: TGTGCCAGCAGTTACACGGGAACTAGCGGACAAGAGACCCAGTACTTC.

V and J are TRBV20-1 and TRBJ2-7, with TRBD2 matching over 13 bases. This CDR3 contains 19 residues. Germline-derived CDR1 and CDR2 are DFQATT and SNEGSKA (reference sequence). V lost 3 bases to trimming and J lost 2 bases; unmatched junction nucleotides: 16. The CDR3 loop is CSASSSPGRLAGGTYEQYF. CDR3 in DNA: TGCAGTGCTAGTAGCTCCCCTGGCAGACTAGCGGGAGGAACCTACGAGCAGTACTTC.

This clonotype was seen ten or more times. The chain carries TRBV14 and TRBJ1-5, with D perhaps TRBD1 (5 bases). This CDR3 has 14 amino acids. Trimming stripped 3 bases from V and 7 bases from J, with 13 bases between. Germline V gene sequence: CDR1 SGHDN, CDR2 FVKESK. Here the CDR3 reads CASSQGRGEQPQHF. The CDR3 DNA is TGTGCCAGCAGCCAGGGGAGGGGCGAGCAGCCCCAGCATTTT. Combining the CDR3 with reference TRBV14 and TRBJ1-5 gives the whole variable domain EAGVTQFPSHSVIEKGQTVTLRCDPISGHDNLYWYRRVMGKEIKFLLHFVKESKQDESGMPNNRFLAERTGGTYSTLKVQPAELEDSGVYFCASSQGRGEQPQHFGDGTRLSIL.

The table lists this clonotype with a few counts. Compared with germline, one end of the junction differs, possibly owing to a read error. V is TRBV28 and J is TRBJ1-2; D might be TRBD1 (5 bases). CDR1 and CDR2 from the germline V gene are MDHEN and SYDVKM. This CDR3 is built from 13 residues. CDR3 residues: CASSSGFNYGYTF. CDR3 nucleotide sequence: TGTGCCAGTAGTTCAGGGTTCAACTATGGCTACACCTTC.

The chain joins TRBV9 to TRBJ2-3, with 7 bases fitting TRBD1. CDR1 SGDLS and CDR2 YYNGEE come from the germline V gene. V dropped 4 bases and J dropped 9; count of bases not matched to a gene: 8. CDR3 size: 13 residues. In nucleotides, the CDR3 is TGTGCCAGCAGCCCACAGGGGTGGGACACGCAGTATTTT. Translated, it gives CASSPQGWDTQYF.

Ten or more counts support this clonotype. The rearrangement uses TRBV5-6 and TRBJ2-4; a possible D gene is TRBD2 (6 bases). The CDR3 covers 17 residues. Germline lookup yields CDR1 SGHDT and CDR2 YYEEEE. The V end lost 4 bases, the J end lost 4 bases, and 21 bases lay between the germline ends. DNA of the CDR3: TGTGCCAGCAGCCCTTGGAGGGCTAAGGAGAATAAAAACATTCAGTACTTC. It codes for CASSPWRAKENKNIQYF. Full variable domain (remainder filled in from reference TRBV5-6 and TRBJ2-4): DAGVTQSPTHLIKTRGQQVTLRCSPKSGHDTVSWYQQALGQGPQFIFQYYEEEERQRGNFPDRFSGHQFPNYSSELNVNALLLGDSALYLCASSPWRAKENKNIQYFGAGTRLSVL.

Many counts were recorded for this clonotype. The rearrangement joins TRBV20-1 to TRBJ2-7; D gene unclear. V lost 3 bases to trimming and J lost 7 bases, with 13 bases between them. CDR3 length: 12 residues. CDR1 DFQATT and CDR2 SNEGSKA come from the germline V gene (reference sequence). CDR3 in DNA: TGCAGTGCTAGGTTCCTAGTGGGTGAGCAGTACTTC. This translates into CSARFLVGEQYF.

This clonotype was found many times. V and J are TRBV25-1 and TRBJ2-7, with a weak D call TRBD2 (5 bases). Between the trimmed V and J ends, which lost 6 bases and 0 bases, there was a span of 18 bases. The CDR3 consists of 16 residues. Germline V gives CDR1 MGHDK, CDR2 SYGVNS. The CDR3 DNA reads as TGTGCCAGCAGCCCCAAGGCTGAGGGAAGCTCCTACGAGCAGTACTTC. Protein product: CASSPKAEGSSYEQYF.

This clonotype was seen ten or more times. This rearrangement joins TRBV27 to TRBJ2-1; D is uncertain. Trimming took 3 bases from V and 0 from J, leaving 9 bases between them. The CDR3 is 15 residues long. Germline CDR1 and CDR2: MNHEY and SMNVEV (reference sequence). The CDR3 protein is CASSLDRSSYNEQFF. The CDR3 nucleotides read TGTGCCAGCAGTTTGGACCGGAGCTCCTACAATGAGCAGTTCTTC.

This clonotype was found many times. Compared with germline, one end of the junction differs, possibly owing to a read error. This rearrangement joins TRBV7-7 to TRBJ2-1; D ambiguous. The CDR3 has 12 amino acids. Germline CDR1 and CDR2: SSHAT and FNYEAQ (reference sequence). CDR3 nucleotides: TGTGCTAGCAGCTCTACCGGGAATGAGCAGTTCTTC. Encoded protein: CASSSTGNEQFF.

This clonotype was seen ten or more times. The gene calls are TRBV15 and TRBJ2-1; D gene uncertain. Deletions cut 3 bases from V and 4 bases from J, with 16 bases between. The CDR3 totals 16 residues. CDR1 is LNHNV, CDR2 YYDKDF, per germline (reference sequence). The CDR3 bases are TGTGCCACCAGCAGTATGGTTTCAATCGGATACAATGAGCAGTTCTTC. It is translated as CATSSMVSIGYNEQFF. Full variable domain (outside the CDR3, taken from reference TRBV15 and TRBJ2-1): DAMVIQNPRYQVTQFGKPVTLSCSQTLNHNVMYWYQQKSSQAPKLLFHYYDKDFNNEADTPDNFQSRRPNTSFCFLDIRSPGLGDTAMYLCATSSMVSIGYNEQFFGPGTRLTVL.

This clonotype was recorded many times. The chain recombines TRBV9 with TRBJ2-1, with 10 nucleotides matching TRBD2. With V trimmed by 1 base and J by 8 bases, 21 bases remained unmatched. The CDR3 sequence is 20 residues long. The germline V gene encodes CDR1 SGDLS and CDR2 YYNGEE. CDR3 nucleotides: TGTGCCAGCAGCGTAAACCCTAACGATGCCGGACTAGCGGTAGGGCATGAGCAGTTCTTC. As protein: CASSVNPNDAGLAVGHEQFF.

A word on this clonotype: This may be a read error: a much more frequent sequence differs by one nucleotide. The chain has TRBV6-2 or TRBV6-3 and TRBJ2-2; tentative D call: TRBD1 (6 bases). The germline V gene encodes CDR1 MNHEY and CDR2 SVGEGT. This CDR3 has 14 residues. The CDR3 here is CASSEDGDTGELVF. Written as DNA, the CDR3 is TGTGCCAGCTCTGAGGACGGGGACACCGGGGAGCTGGTTTTT.

In this sample, this clonotype turned up many times. CDR3 loop: CATSDRGYYEQYF. Written as DNA, the CDR3 is TGTGCCACCAGTGATAGGGGGTATTACGAGCAGTACTTC. V gene TRBV24-1 combines with J gene TRBJ2-7, with D possibly TRBD1 on 6 matching bases. The CDR3 runs 13 residues. The V end was cut by 3 bases, the J end by 4 bases, with 9 bases between. Germline CDR1 is KGHDR and CDR2 is SFDVKD.

There are a few counts of this clonotype. V usage is TRBV20-1 and J usage is TRBJ2-1; 14 positions match TRBD2. CDR1 is DFQATT, CDR2 SNEGSKA, per germline (reference sequence). The V and J ends lost 4 bases and 4 bases, in that order; junction bases with no gene match: 9. This CDR3 region has 17 residues. The CDR3 region has the DNA TGCAGTGCTAAAATCACCGGGACTAGCGGGAGTTACAATGAGCAGTTCTTC. It specifies CSAKITGTSGSYNEQFF.

Many counts were recorded for this clonotype. V usage is TRBV20-1 and J usage is TRBJ2-2, with 9 bases matching TRBD2. The trim removed 5 bases at V and 5 bases at J, leaving 6 bases unmatched. The CDR3 consists of 14 residues. From germline, CDR1 is DFQATT and CDR2 SNEGSKA (reference sequence). The CDR3 nucleotides are TGCAGTGCTCTCAGCGGGAGGTCGACCGGGGAGCTGTTTTTT. Translation gives CSALSGRSTGELFF.